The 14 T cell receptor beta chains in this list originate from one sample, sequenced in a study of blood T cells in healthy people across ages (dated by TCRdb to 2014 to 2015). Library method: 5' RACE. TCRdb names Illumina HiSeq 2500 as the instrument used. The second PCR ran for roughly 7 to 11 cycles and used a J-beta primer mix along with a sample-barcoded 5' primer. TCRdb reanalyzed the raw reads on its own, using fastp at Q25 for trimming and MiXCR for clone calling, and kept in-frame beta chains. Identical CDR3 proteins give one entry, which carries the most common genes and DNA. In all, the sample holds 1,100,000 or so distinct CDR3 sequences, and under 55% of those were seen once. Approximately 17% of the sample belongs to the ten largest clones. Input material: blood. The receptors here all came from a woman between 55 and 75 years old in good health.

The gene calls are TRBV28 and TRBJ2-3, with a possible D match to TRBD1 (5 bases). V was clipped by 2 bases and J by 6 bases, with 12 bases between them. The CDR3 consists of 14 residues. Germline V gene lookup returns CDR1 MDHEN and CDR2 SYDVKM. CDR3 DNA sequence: TGTGCCAGCAGTTTAGTAGGGGCCATCGATACGCAGTATTTT. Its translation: CASSLVGAIDTQYF.

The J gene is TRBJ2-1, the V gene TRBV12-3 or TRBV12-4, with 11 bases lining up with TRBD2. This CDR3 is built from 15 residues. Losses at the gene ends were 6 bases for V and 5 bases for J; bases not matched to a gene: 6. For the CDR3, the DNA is TGTGCCAGCAGGGGGGGACTAGCGGTGAACAATGAGCAGTTCTTC. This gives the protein CASRGGLAVNNEQFF.

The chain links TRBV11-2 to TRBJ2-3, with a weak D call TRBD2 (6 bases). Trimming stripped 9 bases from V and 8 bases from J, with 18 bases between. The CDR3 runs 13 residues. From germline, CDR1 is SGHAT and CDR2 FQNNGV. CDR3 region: CASRSIRDSTQYF. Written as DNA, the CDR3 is TGTGCCAGTAGATCGATCCGGGACTCTACGCAGTATTTT.

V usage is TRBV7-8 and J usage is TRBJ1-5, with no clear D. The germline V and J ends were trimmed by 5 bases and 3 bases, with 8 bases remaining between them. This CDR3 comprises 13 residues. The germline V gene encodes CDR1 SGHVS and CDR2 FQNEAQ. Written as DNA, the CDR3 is TGTGCCAGCAGCACCCAGGACAATCAGCCCCAGCATTTT. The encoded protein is CASSTQDNQPQHF.

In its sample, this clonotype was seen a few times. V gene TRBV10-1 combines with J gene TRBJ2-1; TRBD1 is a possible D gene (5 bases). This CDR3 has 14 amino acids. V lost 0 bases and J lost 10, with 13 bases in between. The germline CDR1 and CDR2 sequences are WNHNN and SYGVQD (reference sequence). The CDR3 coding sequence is TGCGCCAGCAGTGAGTCGGGCAGGGCATACGAGCAGTTCTTC. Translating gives CASSESGRAYEQFF.

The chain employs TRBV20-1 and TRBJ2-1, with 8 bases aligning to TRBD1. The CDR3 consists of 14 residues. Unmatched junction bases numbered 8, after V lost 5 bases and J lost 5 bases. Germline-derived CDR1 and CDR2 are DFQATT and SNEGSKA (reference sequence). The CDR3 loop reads CSAEGQGRHNEQFF. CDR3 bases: TGCAGTGCTGAAGGACAGGGAAGGCACAATGAGCAGTTCTTC.

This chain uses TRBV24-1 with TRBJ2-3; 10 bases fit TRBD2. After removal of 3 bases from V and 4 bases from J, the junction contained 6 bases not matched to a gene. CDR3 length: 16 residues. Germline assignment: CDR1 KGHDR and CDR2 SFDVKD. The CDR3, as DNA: TGTGCCACCAGTGATCCCTCAGCGGGAGGGCCAGATACGCAGTATTTT. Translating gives CATSDPSAGGPDTQYF.

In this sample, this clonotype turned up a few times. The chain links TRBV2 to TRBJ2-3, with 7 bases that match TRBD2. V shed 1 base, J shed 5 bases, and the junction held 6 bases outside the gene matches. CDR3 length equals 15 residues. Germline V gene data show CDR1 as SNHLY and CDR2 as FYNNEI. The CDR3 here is CASSEDAAGRDTQYF. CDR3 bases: TGTGCCAGCAGTGAAGATGCAGCGGGACGAGATACGCAGTATTTT.

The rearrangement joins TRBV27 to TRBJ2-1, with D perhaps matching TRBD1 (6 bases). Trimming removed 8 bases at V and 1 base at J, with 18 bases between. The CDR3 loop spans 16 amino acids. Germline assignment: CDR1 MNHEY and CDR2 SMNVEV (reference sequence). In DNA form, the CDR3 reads TGTGCCAGCGGTGAAAACAGGGTGGCATCCTACAATGAGCAGTTCTTC. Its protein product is CASGENRVASYNEQFF.

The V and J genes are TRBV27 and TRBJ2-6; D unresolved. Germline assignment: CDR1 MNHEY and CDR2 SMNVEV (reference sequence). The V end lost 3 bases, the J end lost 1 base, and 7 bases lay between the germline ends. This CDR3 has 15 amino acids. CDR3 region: CASSFWESGANVLTF. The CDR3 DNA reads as TGTGCCAGCAGTTTCTGGGAATCTGGGGCCAACGTCCTGACTTTC.

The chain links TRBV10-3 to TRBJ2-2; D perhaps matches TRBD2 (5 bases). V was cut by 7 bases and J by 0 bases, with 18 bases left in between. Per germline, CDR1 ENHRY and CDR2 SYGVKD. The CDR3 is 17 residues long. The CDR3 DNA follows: TGTGCCATCAACAAAGGGAAAGGAGGCGCGAACACCGGGGAGCTGTTTTTT. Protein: CAINKGKGGANTGELFF.

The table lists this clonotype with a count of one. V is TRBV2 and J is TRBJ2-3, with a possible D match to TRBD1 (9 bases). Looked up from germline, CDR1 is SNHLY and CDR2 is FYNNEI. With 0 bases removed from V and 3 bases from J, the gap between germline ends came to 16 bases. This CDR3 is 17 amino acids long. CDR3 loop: CASSEAGRDRATDTQYF. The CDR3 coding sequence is TGTGCCAGCAGTGAAGCCGGGAGGGACAGGGCAACAGATACGCAGTATTTT.

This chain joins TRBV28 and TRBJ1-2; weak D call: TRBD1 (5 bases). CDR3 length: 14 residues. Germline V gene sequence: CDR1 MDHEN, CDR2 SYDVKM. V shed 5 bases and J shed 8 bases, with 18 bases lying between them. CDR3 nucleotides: TGTGCCAGCAGTCCACACGAGATTTGGGACGGCTACACCTTC. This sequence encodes CASSPHEIWDGYTF.

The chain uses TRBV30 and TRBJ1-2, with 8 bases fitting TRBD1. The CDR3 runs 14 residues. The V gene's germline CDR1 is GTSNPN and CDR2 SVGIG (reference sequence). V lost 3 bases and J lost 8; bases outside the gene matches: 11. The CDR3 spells CAWRQTGGVWGYTF. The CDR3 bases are TGTGCCTGGAGGCAAACAGGGGGAGTATGGGGCTACACCTTC.